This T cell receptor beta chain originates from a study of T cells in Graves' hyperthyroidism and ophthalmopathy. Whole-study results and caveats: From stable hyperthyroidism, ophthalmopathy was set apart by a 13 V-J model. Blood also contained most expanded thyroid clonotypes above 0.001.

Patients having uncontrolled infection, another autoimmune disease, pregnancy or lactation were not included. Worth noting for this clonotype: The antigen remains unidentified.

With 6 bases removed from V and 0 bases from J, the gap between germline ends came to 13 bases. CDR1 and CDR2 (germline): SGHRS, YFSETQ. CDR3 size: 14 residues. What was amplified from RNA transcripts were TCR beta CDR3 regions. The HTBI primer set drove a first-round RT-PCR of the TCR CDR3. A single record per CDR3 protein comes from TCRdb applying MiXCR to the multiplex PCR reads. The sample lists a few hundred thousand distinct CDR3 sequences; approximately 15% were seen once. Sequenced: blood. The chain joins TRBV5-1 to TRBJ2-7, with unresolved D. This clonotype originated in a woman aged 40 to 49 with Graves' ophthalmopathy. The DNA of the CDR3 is TGCGCCAGCAAGCAGCAGTCGAGCTCCTACGAGCAGTACTTC. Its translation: CASKQQSSSYEQYF.